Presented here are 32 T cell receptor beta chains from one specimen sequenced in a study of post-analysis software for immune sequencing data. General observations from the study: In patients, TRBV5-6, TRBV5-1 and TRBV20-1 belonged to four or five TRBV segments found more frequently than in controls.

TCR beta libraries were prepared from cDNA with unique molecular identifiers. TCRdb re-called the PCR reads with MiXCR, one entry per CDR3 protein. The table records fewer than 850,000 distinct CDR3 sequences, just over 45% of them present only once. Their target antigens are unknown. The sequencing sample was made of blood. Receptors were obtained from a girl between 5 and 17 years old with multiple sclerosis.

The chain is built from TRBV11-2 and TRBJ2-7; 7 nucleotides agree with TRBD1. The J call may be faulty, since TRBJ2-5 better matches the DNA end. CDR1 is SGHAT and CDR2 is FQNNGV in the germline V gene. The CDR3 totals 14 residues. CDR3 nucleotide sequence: TGTGCCAGCAGTTATGACAGGGTCGGGGAGACCCAGTACTTC. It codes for CASSYDRVGETQYF.

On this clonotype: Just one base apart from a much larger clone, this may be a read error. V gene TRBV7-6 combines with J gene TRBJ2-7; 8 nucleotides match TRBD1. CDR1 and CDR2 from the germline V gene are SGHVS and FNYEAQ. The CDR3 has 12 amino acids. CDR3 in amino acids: CACSLDRGEQYF. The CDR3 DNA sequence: TGTGCCTGCAGCTTAGACAGGGGCGAGCAGTACTTC. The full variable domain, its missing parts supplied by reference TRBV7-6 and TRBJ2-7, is GAGVSQSPRYKVTKRGQDVALRCDPISGHVSLYWYRQALGQGPEFLTYFNYEAQQDKSGLPNDRFSAERPEGSISTLTIQRTEQRDSAMYRCACSLDRGEQYFGPGTRLTVT.

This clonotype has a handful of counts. CDR3 nucleotides: TGTGCCAGCAGCTTCGGGGGATCAGGTGGCTACACCTTC. Translating gives CASSFGGSGGYTF. The chain links TRBV7-9 to TRBJ1-2; a possible D gene is TRBD1 (5 bases). Germline assignment: CDR1 SEHNR and CDR2 FQNEAQ (reference sequence). Trimming stripped 3 bases from V and 7 bases from J, with 12 bases between. This CDR3 has 13 residues. Based on the CDR3 plus reference TRBV7-9 and TRBJ1-2, the full variable domain is DTGVSQNPRHKITKRGQNVTFRCDPISEHNRLYWYRQTLGQGPEFLTYFQNEAQLEKSRLLSDRFSAERPKGSFSTLEIQRTEQGDSAMYLCASSFGGSGGYTFGSGTRLTVV.

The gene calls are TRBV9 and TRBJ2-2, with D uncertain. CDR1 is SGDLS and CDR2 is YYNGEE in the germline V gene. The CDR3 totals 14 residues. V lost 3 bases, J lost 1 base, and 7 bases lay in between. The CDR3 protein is CASSAYWNTGELFF. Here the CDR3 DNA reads TGTGCCAGCAGCGCCTACTGGAACACCGGGGAGCTGTTTTTT.

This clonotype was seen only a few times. The CDR3 spells CSARGSGRRDTQYF. CDR3 DNA: TGCAGTGCTAGGGGTAGCGGGAGGAGAGATACGCAGTATTTT. This rearrangement joins TRBV20-1 to TRBJ2-3; 10 nucleotides align to TRBD2. Germline CDR1 DFQATT, CDR2 SNEGSKA (reference sequence). The CDR3 spans 14 residues. V lost 3 bases and J lost 5; bases outside the gene matches: 5.

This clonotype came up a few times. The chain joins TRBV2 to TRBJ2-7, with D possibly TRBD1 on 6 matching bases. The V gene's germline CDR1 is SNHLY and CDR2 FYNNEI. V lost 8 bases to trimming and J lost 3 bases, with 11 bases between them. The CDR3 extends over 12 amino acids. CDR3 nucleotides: TGTGCCAGCCTTGGACAGAACTACGAGCAGTACTTC. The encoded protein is CASLGQNYEQYF.

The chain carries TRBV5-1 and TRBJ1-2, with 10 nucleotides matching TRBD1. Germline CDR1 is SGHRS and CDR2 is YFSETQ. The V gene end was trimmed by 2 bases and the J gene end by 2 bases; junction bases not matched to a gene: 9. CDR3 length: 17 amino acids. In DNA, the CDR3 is TGCGCCAGCAGCTTTTCTCTGGGGGGACAGGGGAACTATGGCTACACCTTC. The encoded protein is CASSFSLGGQGNYGYTF.

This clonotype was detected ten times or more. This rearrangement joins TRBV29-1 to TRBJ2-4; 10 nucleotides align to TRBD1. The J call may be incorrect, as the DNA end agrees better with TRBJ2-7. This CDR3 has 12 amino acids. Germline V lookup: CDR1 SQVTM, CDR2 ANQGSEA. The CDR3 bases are TGCACCGCCGGGACAGGGGAGGGCGAGCAGTACTTC. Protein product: CTAGTGEGEQYF.

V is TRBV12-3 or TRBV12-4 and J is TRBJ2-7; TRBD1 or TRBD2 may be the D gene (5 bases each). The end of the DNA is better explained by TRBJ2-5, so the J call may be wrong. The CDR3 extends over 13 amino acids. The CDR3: CASSFPGTGTQYF. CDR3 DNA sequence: TGTGCCAGCAGTTTTCCGGGGACGGGGACCCAGTACTTC.

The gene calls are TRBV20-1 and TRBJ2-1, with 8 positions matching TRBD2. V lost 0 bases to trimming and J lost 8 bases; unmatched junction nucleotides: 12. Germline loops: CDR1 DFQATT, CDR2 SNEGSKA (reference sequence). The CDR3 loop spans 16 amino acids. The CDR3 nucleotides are TGCAGTGCTAGAGATACGGGACTAGGAGATTGGCATGAGCAGTTCTTC. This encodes CSARDTGLGDWHEQFF.

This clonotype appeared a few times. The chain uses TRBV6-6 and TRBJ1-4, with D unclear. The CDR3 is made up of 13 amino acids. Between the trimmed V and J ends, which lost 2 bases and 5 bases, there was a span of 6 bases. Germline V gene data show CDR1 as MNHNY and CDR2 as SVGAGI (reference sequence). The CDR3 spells CASSYRGNEKLFF. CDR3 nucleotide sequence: TGTGCCAGCAGTTACAGAGGGAATGAAAAACTGTTTTTT.

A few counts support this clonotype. DNA of the CDR3: TGTGCCAGCTGGGGAACCGGGACAGAAGACCTCTCCTACGAGCAGTACTTC. Encoded protein: CASWGTGTEDLSYEQYF. This chain connects TRBV6-6 to TRBJ2-7, with TRBD1 identical over 7 bases. This CDR3 is built from 17 residues. Germline V CDR1 and CDR2: MNHNY, SVGAGI (reference sequence). Unmatched junction bases numbered 16, after V lost 8 bases and J lost 0 bases.

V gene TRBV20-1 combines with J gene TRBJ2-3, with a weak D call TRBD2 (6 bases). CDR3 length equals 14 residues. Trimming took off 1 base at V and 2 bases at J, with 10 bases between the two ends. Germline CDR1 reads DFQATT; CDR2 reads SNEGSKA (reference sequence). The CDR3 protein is CSARVRGITDTQYF. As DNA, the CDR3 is TGCAGTGCTAGAGTGCGCGGGATCACAGATACGCAGTATTTT.

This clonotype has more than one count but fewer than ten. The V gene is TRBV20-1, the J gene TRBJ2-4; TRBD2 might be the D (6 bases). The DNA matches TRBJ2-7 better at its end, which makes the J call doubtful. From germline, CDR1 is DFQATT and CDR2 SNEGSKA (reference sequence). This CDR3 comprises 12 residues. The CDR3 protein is CSASSETYEQYF. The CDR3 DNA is TGCAGTGCTTCTAGCGAAACCTACGAGCAGTACTTC.

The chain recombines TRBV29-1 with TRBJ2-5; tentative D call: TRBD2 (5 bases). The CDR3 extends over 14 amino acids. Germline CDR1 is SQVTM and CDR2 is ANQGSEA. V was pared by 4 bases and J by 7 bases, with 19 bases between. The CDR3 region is CSVAGEAGTGTQYF. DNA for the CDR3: TGCAGCGTTGCTGGTGAGGCGGGCACGGGGACCCAGTACTTC.

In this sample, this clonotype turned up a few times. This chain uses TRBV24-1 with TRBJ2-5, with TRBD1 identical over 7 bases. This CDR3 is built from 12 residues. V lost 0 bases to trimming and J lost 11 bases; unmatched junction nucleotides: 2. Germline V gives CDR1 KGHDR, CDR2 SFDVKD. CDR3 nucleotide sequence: TGTGCCACCAGTGATTTGTGGGGACAGCAGTACTTC. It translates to CATSDLWGQQYF.

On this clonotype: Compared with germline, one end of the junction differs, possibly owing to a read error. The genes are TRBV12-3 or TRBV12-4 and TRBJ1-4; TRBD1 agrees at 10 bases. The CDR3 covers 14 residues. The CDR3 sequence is CASRLGTGAEKLFF. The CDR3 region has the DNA TGTGCCAGCAGGTTAGGGACAGGGGCTGAAAAACTGTTTTTT.

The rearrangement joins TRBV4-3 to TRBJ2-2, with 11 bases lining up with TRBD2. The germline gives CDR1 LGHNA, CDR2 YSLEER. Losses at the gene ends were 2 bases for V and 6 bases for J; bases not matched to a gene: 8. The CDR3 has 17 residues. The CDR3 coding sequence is TGCGCCAGCAGCCAACACCTAGCGGGAGGTTTGGCCGGGGAGCTGTTTTTT. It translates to CASSQHLAGGLAGELFF.

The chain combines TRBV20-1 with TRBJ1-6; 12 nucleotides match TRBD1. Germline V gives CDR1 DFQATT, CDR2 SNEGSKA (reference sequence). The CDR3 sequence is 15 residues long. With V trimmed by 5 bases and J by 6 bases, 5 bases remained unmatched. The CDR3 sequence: CSARDRGRFNSPLHF. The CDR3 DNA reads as TGCAGTGCTCGGGACAGGGGGCGCTTTAATTCACCCCTCCACTTT.

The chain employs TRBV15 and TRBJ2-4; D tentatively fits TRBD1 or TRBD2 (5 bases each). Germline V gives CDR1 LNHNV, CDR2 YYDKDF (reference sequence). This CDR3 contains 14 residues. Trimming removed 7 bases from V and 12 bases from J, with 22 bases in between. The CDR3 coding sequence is TGTGCCACCACAGTGGGGGATCGCAGCAATAATCAGTACTTC. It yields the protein CATTVGDRSNNQYF.

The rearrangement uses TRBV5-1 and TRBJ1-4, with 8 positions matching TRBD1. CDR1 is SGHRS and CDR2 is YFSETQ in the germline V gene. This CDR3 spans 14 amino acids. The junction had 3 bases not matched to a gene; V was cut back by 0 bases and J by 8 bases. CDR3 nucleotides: TGCGCCAGCAGCTTGGAGACAGGGGACGAAAAACTGTTTTTT. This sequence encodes CASSLETGDEKLFF.

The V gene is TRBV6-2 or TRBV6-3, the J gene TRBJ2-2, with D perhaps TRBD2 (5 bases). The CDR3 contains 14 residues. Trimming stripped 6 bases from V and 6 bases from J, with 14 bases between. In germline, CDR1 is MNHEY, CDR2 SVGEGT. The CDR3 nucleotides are TGTGCCAGCAGCGGGGATAGTCATCCCGGGGAGCTGTTTTTT. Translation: CASSGDSHPGELFF.

CDR3 in DNA: TGCAGTGCTAGGGCGACAGGGTTCGCGGACGAGCAGTACTTC. Translation: CSARATGFADEQYF. The J gene is TRBJ2-5, the V gene TRBV20-1, with TRBD1 identical over 7 bases. The DNA end lines up better with TRBJ2-7; the J call may be wrong. Germline assignment: CDR1 DFQATT and CDR2 SNEGSKA (reference sequence). This CDR3 spans 14 amino acids.

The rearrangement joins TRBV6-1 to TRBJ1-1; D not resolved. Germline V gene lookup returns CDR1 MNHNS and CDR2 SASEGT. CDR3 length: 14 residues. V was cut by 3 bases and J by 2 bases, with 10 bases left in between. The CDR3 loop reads CASSDGLFNTEAFF. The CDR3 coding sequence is TGTGCCAGCAGTGACGGGTTATTCAACACTGAAGCTTTCTTT.

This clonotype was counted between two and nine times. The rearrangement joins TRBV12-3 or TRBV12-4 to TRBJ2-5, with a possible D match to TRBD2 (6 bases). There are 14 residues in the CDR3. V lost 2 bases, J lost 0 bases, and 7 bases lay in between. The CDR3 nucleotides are TGTGCCAGCAGTTTAAGGACTAACCAAGAGACCCAGTACTTC. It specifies CASSLRTNQETQYF.

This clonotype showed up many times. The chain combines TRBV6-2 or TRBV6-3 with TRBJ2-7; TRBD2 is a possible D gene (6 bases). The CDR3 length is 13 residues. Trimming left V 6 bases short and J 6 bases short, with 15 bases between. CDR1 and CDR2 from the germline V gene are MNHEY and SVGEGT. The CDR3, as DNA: TGTGCCAGCAGCTACGGGGGAGTTATCGAGCAGTACTTC. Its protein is CASSYGGVIEQYF.

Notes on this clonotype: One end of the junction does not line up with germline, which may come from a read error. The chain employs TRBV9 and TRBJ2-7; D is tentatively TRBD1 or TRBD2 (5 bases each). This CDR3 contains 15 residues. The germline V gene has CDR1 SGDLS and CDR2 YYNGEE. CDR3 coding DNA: TGCGCCAGCAGCGCGAGGGGTGGGGAAGACTACGAGCAGTACTTC. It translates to CASSARGGEDYEQYF.

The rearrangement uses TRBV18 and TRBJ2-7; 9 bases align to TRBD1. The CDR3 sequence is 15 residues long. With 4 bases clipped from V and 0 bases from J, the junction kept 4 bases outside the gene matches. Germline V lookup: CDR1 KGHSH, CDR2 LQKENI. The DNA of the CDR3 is TGTGCCAGCTCACGGGGGACAGGGCCCTCCTACGAGCAGTACTTC. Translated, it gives CASSRGTGPSYEQYF.

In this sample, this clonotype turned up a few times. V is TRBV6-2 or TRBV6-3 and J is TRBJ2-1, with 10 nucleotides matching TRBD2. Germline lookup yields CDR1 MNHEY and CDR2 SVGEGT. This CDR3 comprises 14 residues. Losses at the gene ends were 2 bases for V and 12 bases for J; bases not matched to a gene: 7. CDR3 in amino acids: CASSYLLAGAGQFF. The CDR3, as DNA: TGTGCCAGCAGTTACCTTCTAGCGGGAGCGGGGCAGTTCTTC.

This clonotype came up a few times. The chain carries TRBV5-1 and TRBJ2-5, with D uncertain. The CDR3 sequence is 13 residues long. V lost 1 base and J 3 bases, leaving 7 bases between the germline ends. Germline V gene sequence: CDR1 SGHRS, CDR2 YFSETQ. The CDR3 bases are TGCGCCAGCAGCTTGACAGCCGAAGAGACCCAGTACTTC. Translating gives CASSLTAEETQYF.

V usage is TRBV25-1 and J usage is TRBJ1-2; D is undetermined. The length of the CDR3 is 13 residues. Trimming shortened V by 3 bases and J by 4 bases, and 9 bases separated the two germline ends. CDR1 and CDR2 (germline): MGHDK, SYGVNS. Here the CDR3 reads CASSDGRGYGYTF. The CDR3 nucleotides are TGTGCCAGCAGTGATGGTCGGGGCTATGGCTACACCTTC.

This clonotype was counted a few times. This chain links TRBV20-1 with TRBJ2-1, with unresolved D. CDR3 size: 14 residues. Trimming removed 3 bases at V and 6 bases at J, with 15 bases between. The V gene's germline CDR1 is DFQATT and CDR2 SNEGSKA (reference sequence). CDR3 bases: TGCAGTGCTAGGGGGTCTGGGAACCTCAATGAGCAGTTCTTC. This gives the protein CSARGSGNLNEQFF.